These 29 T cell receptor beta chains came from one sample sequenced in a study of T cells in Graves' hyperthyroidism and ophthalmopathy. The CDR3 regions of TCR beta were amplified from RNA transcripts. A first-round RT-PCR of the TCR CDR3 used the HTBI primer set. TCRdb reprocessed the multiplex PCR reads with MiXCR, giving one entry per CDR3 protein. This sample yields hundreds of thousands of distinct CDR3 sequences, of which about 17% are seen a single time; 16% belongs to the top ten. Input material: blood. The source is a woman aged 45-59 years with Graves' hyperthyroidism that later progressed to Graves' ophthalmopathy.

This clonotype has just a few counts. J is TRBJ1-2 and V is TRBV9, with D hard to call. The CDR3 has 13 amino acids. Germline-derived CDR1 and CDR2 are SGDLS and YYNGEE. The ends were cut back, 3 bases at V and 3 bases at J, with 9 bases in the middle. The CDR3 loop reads CASSGTRDYGYTF. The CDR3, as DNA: TGTGCCAGCAGCGGTACGCGGGACTATGGCTACACCTTC.

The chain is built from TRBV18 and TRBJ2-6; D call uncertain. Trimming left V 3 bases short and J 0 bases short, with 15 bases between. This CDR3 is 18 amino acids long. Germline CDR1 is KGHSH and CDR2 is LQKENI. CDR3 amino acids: CASSPKASSHSGANVLTF. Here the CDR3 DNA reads TGTGCCAGCTCACCGAAAGCATCATCCCACTCTGGGGCCAACGTCCTGACTTTC.

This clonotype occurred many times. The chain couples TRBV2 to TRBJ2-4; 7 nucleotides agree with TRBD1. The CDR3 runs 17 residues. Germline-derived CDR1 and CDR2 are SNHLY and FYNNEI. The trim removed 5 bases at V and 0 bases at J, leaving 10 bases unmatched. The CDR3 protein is CASSPITGVLAKNIQYF. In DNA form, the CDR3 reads TGTGCCAGCAGTCCAATTACAGGGGTCTTAGCCAAAAACATTCAGTACTTC.

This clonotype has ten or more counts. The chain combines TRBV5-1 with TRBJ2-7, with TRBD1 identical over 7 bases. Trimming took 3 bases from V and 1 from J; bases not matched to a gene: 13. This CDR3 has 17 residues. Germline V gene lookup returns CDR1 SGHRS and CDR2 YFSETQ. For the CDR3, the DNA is TGCGCCAGCAGCTCTTCCACGAGGGGACAGACATCCTACGAGCAGTACTTC. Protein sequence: CASSSSTRGQTSYEQYF.

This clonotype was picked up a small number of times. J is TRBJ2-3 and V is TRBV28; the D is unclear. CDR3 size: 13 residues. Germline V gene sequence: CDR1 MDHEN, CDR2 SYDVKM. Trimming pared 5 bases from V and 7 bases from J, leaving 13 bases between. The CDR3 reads CASSPIYSNTQYF. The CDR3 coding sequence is TGTGCCAGCAGTCCCATCTACAGCAATACGCAGTATTTT.

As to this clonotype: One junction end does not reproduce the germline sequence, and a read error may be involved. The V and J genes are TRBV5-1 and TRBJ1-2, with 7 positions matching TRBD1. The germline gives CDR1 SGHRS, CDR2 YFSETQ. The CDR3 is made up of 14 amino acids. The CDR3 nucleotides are TGCGCCAGCAGCCCACACAGGGGTCAAGGGATTGGTGCCTTC. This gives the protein CASSPHRGQGIGAF.

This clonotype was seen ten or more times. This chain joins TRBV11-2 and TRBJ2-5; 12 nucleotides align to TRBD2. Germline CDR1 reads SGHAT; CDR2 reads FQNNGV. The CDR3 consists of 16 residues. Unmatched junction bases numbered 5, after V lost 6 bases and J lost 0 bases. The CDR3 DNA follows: TGTGCCAGCAGATCCCTAGCGGGGGGGTACCAAGAGACCCAGTACTTC. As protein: CASRSLAGGYQETQYF. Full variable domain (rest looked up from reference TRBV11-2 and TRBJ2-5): EAGVAQSPRYKIIEKRQSVAFWCNPISGHATLYWYQQILGQGPKLLIQFQNNGVVDDSQLPKDRFSAERLKGVDSTLKIQPAKLEDSAVYLCASRSLAGGYQETQYFGPGTRLLVL.

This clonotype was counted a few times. The CDR3 DNA reads as TGTGCCAGCAGCGGAGGAGGCGATCTATATAATTCACCCCTCCACTTT. The encoded protein is CASSGGGDLYNSPLHF. The chain couples TRBV7-9 to TRBJ1-6; no definite D call. Trimming stripped 5 bases from V and 4 bases from J, with 15 bases between. The CDR3 loop spans 16 amino acids. The germline CDR1 and CDR2 sequences are SEHNR and FQNEAQ (reference sequence).

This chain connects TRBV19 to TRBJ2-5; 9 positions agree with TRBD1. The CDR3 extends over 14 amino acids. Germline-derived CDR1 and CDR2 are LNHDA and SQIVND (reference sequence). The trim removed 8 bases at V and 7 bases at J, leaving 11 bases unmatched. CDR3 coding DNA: TGTGCCAGTGCGACGACAGGGGGAAAGGGGACCCAGTACTTC. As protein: CASATTGGKGTQYF.

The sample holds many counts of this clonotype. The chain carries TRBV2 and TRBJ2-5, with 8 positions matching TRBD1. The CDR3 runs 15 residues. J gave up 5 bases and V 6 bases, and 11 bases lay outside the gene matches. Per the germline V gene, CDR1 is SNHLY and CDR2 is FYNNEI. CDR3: CASSKDRAEGETQYF. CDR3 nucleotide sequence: TGTGCCAGCAGCAAGGACAGGGCGGAGGGGGAGACCCAGTACTTC.

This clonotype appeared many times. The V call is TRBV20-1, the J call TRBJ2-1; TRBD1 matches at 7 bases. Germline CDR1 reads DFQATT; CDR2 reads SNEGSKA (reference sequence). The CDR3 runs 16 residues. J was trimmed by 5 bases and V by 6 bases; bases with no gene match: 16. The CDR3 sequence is CSASRTGMYWNNEQFF. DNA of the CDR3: TGCAGTGCCTCCCGGACAGGAATGTATTGGAACAATGAGCAGTTCTTC.

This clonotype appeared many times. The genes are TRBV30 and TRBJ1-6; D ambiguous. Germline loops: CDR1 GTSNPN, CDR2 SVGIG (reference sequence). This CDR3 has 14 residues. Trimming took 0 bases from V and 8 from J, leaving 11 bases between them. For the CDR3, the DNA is TGTGCCTGGAGTGTACGGGGTGCGGATTCACCCCTCCACTTT. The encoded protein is CAWSVRGADSPLHF.

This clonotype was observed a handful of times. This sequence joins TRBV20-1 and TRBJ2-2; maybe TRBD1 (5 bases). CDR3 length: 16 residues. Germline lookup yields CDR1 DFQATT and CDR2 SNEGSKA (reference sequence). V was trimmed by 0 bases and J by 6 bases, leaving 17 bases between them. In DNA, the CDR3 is TGCAGTGCTAGAGACCCCCAAGCAGGGCGTCCCGGGGAGCTGTTTTTT. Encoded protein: CSARDPQAGRPGELFF.

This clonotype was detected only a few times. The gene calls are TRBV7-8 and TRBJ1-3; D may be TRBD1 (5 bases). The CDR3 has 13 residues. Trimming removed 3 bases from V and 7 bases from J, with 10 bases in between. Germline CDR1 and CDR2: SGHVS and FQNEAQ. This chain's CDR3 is CASSLGRRNTIYF. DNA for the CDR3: TGTGCCAGCAGCTTGGGACGGCGGAACACCATATATTTT.

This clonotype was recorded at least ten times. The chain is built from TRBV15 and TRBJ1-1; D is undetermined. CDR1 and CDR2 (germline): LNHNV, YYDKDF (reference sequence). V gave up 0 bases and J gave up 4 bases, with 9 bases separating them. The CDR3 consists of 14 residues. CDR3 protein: CATSREAGGTEAFF. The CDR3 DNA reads TGTGCCACCAGCAGAGAGGCGGGAGGCACTGAAGCTTTCTTT.

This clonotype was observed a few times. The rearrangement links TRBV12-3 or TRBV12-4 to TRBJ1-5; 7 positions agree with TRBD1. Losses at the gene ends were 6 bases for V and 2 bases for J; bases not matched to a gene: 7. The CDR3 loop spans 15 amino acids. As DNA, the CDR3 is TGTGCCAGCAGCGAAGGGGGCAGGGGCAATCAGCCCCAGCATTTT. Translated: CASSEGGRGNQPQHF.

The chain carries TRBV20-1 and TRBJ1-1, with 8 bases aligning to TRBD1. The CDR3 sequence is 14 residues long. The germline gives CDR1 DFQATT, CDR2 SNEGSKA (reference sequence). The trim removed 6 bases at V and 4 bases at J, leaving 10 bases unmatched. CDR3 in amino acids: CSAWTGQESTEAFF. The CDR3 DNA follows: TGCAGTGCCTGGACAGGGCAGGAAAGCACTGAAGCTTTCTTT.

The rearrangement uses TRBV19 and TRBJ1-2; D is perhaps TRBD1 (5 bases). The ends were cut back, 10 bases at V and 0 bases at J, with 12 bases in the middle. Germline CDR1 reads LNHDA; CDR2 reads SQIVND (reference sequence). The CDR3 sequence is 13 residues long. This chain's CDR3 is CATKPTANYGYTF. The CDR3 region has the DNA TGTGCCACCAAGCCGACAGCTAACTATGGCTACACCTTC.

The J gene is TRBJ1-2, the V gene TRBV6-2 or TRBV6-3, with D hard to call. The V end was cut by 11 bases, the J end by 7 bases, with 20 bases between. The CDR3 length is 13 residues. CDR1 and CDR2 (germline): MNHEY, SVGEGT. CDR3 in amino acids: CAACRTGGGGYTF. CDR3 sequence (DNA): TGTGCCGCCTGTCGGACGGGCGGTGGTGGCTACACCTTC.

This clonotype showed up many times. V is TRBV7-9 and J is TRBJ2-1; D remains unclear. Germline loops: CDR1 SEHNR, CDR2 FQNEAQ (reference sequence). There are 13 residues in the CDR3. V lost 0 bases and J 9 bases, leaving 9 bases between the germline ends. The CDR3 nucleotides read TGTGCCAGCAGCTTAGCGCGGTGGGGTGAGCAGTTCTTC. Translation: CASSLARWGEQFF.

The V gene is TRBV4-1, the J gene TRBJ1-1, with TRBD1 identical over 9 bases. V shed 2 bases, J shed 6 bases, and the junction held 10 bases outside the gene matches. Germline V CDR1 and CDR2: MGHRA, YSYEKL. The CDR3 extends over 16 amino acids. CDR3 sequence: CASSQRQQGAESEAFF. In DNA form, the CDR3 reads TGCGCCAGCAGCCAACGACAACAGGGGGCGGAATCTGAAGCTTTCTTT.

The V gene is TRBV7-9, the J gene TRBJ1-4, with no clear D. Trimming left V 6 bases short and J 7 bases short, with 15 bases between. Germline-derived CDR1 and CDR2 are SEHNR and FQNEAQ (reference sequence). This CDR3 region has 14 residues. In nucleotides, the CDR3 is TGTGCCAGCAGTCTAGCGTACGACGGTGAAAAACTGTTTTTT. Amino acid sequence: CASSLAYDGEKLFF.

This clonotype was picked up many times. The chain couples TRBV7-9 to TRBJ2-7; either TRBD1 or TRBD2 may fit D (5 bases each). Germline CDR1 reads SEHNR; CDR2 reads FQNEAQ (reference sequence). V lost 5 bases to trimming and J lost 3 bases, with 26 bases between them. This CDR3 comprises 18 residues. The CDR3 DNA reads TGTGCCAGCAGCCGCCTCGGCTTGTCGGGCCGGGGACGCTACGAGCAGTACTTC. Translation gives CASSRLGLSGRGRYEQYF.

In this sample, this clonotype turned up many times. The CDR3 coding sequence is TGTGCCAGCTCAGGGGGACAGGGGGCGCTGGACACTGAAGCTTTCTTT. The encoded protein is CASSGGQGALDTEAFF. This chain joins TRBV18 and TRBJ1-1; 12 positions match TRBD1. The CDR3 runs 16 residues. Germline CDR1 reads KGHSH; CDR2 reads LQKENI. Losses at the gene ends were 5 bases for V and 3 bases for J; bases not matched to a gene: 7.

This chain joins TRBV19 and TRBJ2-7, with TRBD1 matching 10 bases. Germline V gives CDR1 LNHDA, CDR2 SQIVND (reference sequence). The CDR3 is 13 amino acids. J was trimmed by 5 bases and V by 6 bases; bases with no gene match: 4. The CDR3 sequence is CASSGDRGDEQYF. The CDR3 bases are TGTGCCAGTAGCGGGGACAGGGGCGACGAGCAGTACTTC.

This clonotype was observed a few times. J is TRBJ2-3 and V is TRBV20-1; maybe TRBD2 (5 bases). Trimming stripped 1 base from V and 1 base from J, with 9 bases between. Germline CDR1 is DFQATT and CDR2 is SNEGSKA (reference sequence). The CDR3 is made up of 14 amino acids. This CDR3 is CSARGLYRTDTQYF. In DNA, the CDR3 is TGCAGTGCTAGAGGACTATATCGCACAGATACGCAGTATTTT.

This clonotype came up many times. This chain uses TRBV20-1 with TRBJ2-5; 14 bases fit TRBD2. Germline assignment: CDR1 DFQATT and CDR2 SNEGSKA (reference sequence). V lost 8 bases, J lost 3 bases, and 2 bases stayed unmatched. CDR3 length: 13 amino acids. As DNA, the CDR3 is TGCAGTAAGACTAGCGGGGGGGAAGAGACCCAGTACTTC. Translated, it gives CSKTSGGEETQYF.

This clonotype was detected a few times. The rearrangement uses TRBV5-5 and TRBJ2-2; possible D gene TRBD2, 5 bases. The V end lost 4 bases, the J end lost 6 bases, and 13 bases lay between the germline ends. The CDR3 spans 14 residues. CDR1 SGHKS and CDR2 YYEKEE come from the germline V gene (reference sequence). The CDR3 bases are TGTGCCAGCAGCCTTTCCCGGGGATCCGGGGAGCTGTTTTTT. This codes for CASSLSRGSGELFF.

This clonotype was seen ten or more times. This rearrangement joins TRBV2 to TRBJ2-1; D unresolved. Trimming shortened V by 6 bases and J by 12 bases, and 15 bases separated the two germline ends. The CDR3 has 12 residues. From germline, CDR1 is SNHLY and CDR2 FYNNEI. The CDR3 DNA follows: TGTGCCAGCAGACTTACAGCCGCGGCGCAGTTCTTC. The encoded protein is CASRLTAAAQFF.